This record looks at one T cell receptor beta chain sequence and its context. Its target is not known. Specified treatment: oral pan-JAK inhibitor, 5-10 mg twice daily. The CDR3 has 15 residues. Germline V gene sequence: CDR1 SGDLS, CDR2 YYNGEE. V dropped 3 bases and J dropped 5 bases, with 12 bases sitting between them. Once RNA had been extracted, it was reverse transcribed into cDNA to act as the sequencing template. Method: immunoSEQ multiplex PCR; TCRdb's copy keeps in-frame clones and lacks some. The repertoire holds about 150,000 clones, 50% to 65% seen once, with around 15% in the top ten. These data come from a study of CD8+ T cells in alopecia areata. Background on the study: Tofacitinib administration to treated patients was oral, at 5 to 10 mg twice daily.

Study-level points and caveats: The study also sequences resident alphabeta T cells of normal skin in scalp samples.

The material was CD8+ T cells sorted from blood, obtained at week 4, from a patient treated with tofacitinib. This sequence originates from a human donor with alopecia areata. V and J are TRBV9 and TRBJ1-6; D is unresolved. The DNA for the CDR3 is TGTGCCAGCAGCGCCCGGACCGCTGATAATTCACCCCTCCACTTT. As protein: CASSARTADNSPLHF. The variable domain in full, completed from reference TRBV9 and TRBJ1-6, reads DSGVTQTPKHLITATGQRVTLRCSPRSGDLSVYWYQQSLDQGLQFLIQYYNGEERAKGNILERFSAQQFPDLHSELNLSSLELGDSALYFCASSARTADNSPLHFGNGTRLTVT.